The TCR beta chain described here comes from a study of blood T cell repertoires in COVID-19. Sequencing was performed with immunoSEQ multiplex PCR; in TCRdb, only in-frame clones are kept and a portion is missing. The sample contains 65,000 to 85,000 clones, roughly 80% of which appear only once. Germline V CDR1 and CDR2: MGHRA, YSYEKL. V dropped 3 bases and J dropped 5; count of bases not matched to a gene: 12. This CDR3 contains 17 residues. This rearrangement joins TRBV4-1 to TRBJ2-2, with 7 bases matching TRBD2. Sequenced: peripheral blood. This clonotype was obtained from a woman aged 55 to 70 with acute or convalescent COVID-19. The CDR3 nucleotides read TGCGCCAGCAGCCACCGTAGCGGTGGGGGGGGAACCGGGGAGCTGTTTTTT. It codes for CASSHRSGGGGTGELFF.